This T cell receptor (beta chain) was captured by sequencing in a study of blood T cell repertoires in COVID-19. Study context: COVID-19 samples from acute and convalescent phases originated in the United States, Italy and Spain.

Adults between about 18 and 95 years of age took part from 24 US areas. Self-reported history from a screening survey and questionnaire set each donor's cohort. This clone has just a few counts. Per the authors' pipeline: Reference gene primers were amplified, and this amplification served to estimate nucleated cell counts. TCRdb keeps only in-frame clones here, not all; method: immunoSEQ multiplex PCR. From that table come the V and J calls and clone size; the DNA was used to work out D and trimming. The sample contains more than 350,000 clones, nearly 90% of which appear only once. The germline gives CDR1 PRHDT, CDR2 FYEKMQ (reference sequence). Germline trimming cut 5 bases from V and 3 bases from J; bases unmatched to any gene: 9. The CDR3 spans 16 residues.

Sequencing input: PBMCs or T cells enriched from blood (not recorded which). This sequence originates from a woman aged 18-29 years who had been exposed to COVID-19. This chain joins TRBV13 and TRBJ2-7; TRBD1 matches 11 bases. CDR3 loop: CASSRRDRGNLYEQYF. In DNA form, the CDR3 reads TGTGCCAGCAGCAGGCGGGACAGGGGGAACCTCTACGAGCAGTACTTC.